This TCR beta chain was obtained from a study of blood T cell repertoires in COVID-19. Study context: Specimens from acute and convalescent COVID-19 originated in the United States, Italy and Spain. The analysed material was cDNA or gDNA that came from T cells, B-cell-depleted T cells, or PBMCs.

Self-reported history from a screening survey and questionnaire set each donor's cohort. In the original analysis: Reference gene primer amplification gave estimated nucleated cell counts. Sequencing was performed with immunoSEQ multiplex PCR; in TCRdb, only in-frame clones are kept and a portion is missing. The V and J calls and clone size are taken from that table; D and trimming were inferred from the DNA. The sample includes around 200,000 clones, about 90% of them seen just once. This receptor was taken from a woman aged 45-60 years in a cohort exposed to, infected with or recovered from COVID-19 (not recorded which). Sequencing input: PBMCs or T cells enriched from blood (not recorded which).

DNA for the CDR3: TGTGCCAGTAGTATTTCCGGGTCAGATACGCAGTATTTT. As protein: CASSISGSDTQYF. The chain carries TRBV19 and TRBJ2-3; D is unclear. CDR3 length: 13 residues. The V and J ends lost 3 bases and 4 bases respectively, with 8 bases between them. Germline loops: CDR1 LNHDA, CDR2 SQIVND (reference sequence).